A single sample is the source of the 28 T cell receptor beta chains below, sequenced in a study of T-cell memory formation after mild COVID-19 listed by TCRdb under 2021. Receptor libraries were prepared by 5' RACE. Reads for this sample came from an Illumina NovaSeq 6000. The public reads were reprocessed in TCRdb via fastp at Q25 and MiXCR, keeping in-frame beta chains. Records with the same CDR3 protein are collapsed into one entry carrying the most frequent genes and DNA. Present in this sample are over 500,000 distinct CDR3 sequences, 17% of which were seen just once. The ten largest clones take up around 7.8% of the sample. Sequenced material: PBMCs or a T cell subset sorted from them (not recorded which). The receptors derive from an adult woman who had mild COVID-19 (a few samples of this study predate the infection). The sample titles of this study are shuffled in the database, so cell type and time point are left out; the donor was told from shared clones.

The chain joins TRBV14 to TRBJ1-6; D remains unclear. This CDR3 region has 17 residues. V was clipped by 1 base and J by 0 bases, with 10 bases between them. Germline V CDR1 and CDR2: SGHDN, FVKESK. CDR3 protein: CASSQVSSYSYNSPLHF. The CDR3 DNA reads as TGTGCCAGCAGCCAAGTATCCAGTTACTCCTATAATTCACCCCTCCACTTT.

This clonotype was seen at least ten times. The rearrangement joins TRBV20-1 to TRBJ1-1; 9 bases align to TRBD1. The germline CDR1 and CDR2 sequences are DFQATT and SNEGSKA (reference sequence). CDR3 length equals 13 residues. The V and J ends lost 5 bases and 2 bases, in that order; junction bases with no gene match: 3. The CDR3 DNA sequence: TGCAGTGCTCCGGGACAGGGAAACACTGAAGCTTTCTTT. Translating it yields CSAPGQGNTEAFF.

The genes are TRBV5-6 and TRBJ2-7; 10 positions agree with TRBD1. CDR1 is SGHDT and CDR2 is YYEEEE in the germline V gene. V shed 3 bases, J shed 3 bases, and the junction held 3 bases outside the gene matches. The CDR3 runs to 14 residues. This CDR3 reads CASSWTGGFYEQYF. CDR3 bases: TGTGCCAGCAGCTGGACAGGGGGATTCTACGAGCAGTACTTC.

The chain uses TRBV15 and TRBJ2-2, with 8 bases that match TRBD1. There are 19 residues in the CDR3. Germline V gene sequence: CDR1 LNHNV, CDR2 YYDKDF (reference sequence). V shed 2 bases and J 1 base; nucleotides not matched to a gene: 12. CDR3 protein: CATSRRPVIGQGNTGELFF. The CDR3 region has the DNA TGTGCCACCAGCAGACGGCCGGTGATCGGACAGGGGAACACCGGGGAGCTGTTTTTT. The whole variable domain, remainder taken from reference TRBV15 and TRBJ2-2, is DAMVIQNPRYQVTQFGKPVTLSCSQTLNHNVMYWYQQKSSQAPKLLFHYYDKDFNNEADTPDNFQSRRPNTSFCFLDIRSPGLGDTAMYLCATSRRPVIGQGNTGELFFGEGSRLTVL.

The chain uses TRBV10-3 and TRBJ1-5; 7 nucleotides match TRBD1. Germline CDR1 and CDR2: ENHRY and SYGVKD. The V gene end was trimmed by 3 bases and the J gene end by 7 bases; junction bases not matched to a gene: 9. The CDR3 loop spans 15 amino acids. CDR3 DNA sequence: TGTGCCATCAGTGACGCCCGACAGGGACGGCAGCCCCAGCATTTT. It encodes CAISDARQGRQPQHF.

The chain links TRBV12-3 or TRBV12-4 to TRBJ1-1; 8 bases are a match to TRBD1. The CDR3 length is 14 residues. The ends lost 5 bases at V and 2 bases at J; junction bases unmatched: 4. CDR3: CASSTDRVNTEAFF. For the CDR3, the DNA is TGTGCCAGCAGTACGGACAGGGTCAACACTGAAGCTTTCTTT.

This clonotype was observed a handful of times. The rearrangement uses TRBV7-9 and TRBJ2-3, with a possible D match to TRBD1 (5 bases). Germline V lookup: CDR1 SEHNR, CDR2 FQNEAQ (reference sequence). V lost 5 bases and J 3 bases, leaving 15 bases between the germline ends. The CDR3 contains 15 residues. CDR3 loop: CASSPWGRETDTQYF. CDR3 in DNA: TGTGCCAGCAGCCCCTGGGGCAGGGAAACAGATACGCAGTATTTT.

This clonotype has just a few counts. The chain couples TRBV6-5 to TRBJ2-7; the match to TRBD2 covers 14 bases. This CDR3 comprises 19 residues. CDR1 is MNHEY, CDR2 SVGAGI, per germline. J gave up 5 bases and V 2 bases, and 14 bases lay outside the gene matches. The CDR3 nucleotides are TGTGCCAGCAGTTACCTCTACTCCCCGGGACTAGCGGGAGCCAACGAGCAGTACTTC. Amino acid sequence: CASSYLYSPGLAGANEQYF.

The J gene is TRBJ2-3, the V gene TRBV20-1, with D unresolved. This CDR3 has 12 amino acids. Germline assignment: CDR1 DFQATT and CDR2 SNEGSKA (reference sequence). The V gene lost 5 bases and the J gene lost 0 bases, with 6 bases spanning the gap. The CDR3 sequence: CSAATSTDTQYF. The CDR3 coding sequence is TGCAGTGCTGCAACTAGCACAGATACGCAGTATTTT.

This clonotype was counted between two and nine times. The chain couples TRBV23-1 to TRBJ2-1, with 14 bases fitting TRBD2. TRBV23-1 is an ORF, with its function uncertain. This CDR3 region has 15 residues. V was pared by 9 bases and J by 9 bases, with 10 bases of the junction left unmatched. CDR3 DNA sequence: TGCGCCAGAGAGGGACTAGCGGGAGTCGGAGGTGAGCAGTTCTTC. This encodes CAREGLAGVGGEQFF.

This clonotype was recorded a few times. This CDR3 is CASRPGLAARYEQFF. The DNA for the CDR3 is TGTGCCAGCAGACCCGGACTAGCGGCCCGCTATGAGCAGTTCTTC. The chain combines TRBV5-7 with TRBJ2-1; 10 bases map to TRBD2. TRBV5-7 is known as an ORF, though its function is uncertain. This CDR3 is built from 15 residues. V was pared by 5 bases and J by 8 bases, with 10 bases of the junction left unmatched.

The chain is built from TRBV7-2 and TRBJ1-1; possible D gene TRBD1, 5 bases. This CDR3 is 17 amino acids long. Germline V gives CDR1 SGHTA, CDR2 FQGNSA. V lost 0 bases, J lost 6 bases, and 20 bases lay in between. The CDR3: CASSLAPIPREYSEAFF. CDR3 nucleotide sequence: TGTGCCAGCAGCTTAGCTCCGATCCCCAGGGAGTACTCTGAAGCTTTCTTT.

V gene TRBV20-1 combines with J gene TRBJ2-2; D gene unclear. CDR3 length: 16 amino acids. Germline V CDR1 and CDR2: DFQATT, SNEGSKA (reference sequence). The germline V and J ends were trimmed by 3 bases and 0 bases, with 14 bases remaining between them. The CDR3 sequence is CSARPVGASNTGELFF. CDR3 coding DNA: TGCAGTGCTAGGCCAGTTGGCGCCTCGAACACCGGGGAGCTGTTTTTT.

The genes are TRBV4-1 and TRBJ1-1; the D gene is possibly TRBD1 (5 bases). The V and J ends lost 4 bases and 6 bases respectively, with 24 bases between them. The germline gives CDR1 MGHRA, CDR2 YSYEKL. The CDR3 is 17 residues long. The CDR3 sequence: CASSLESGTRGLAEAFF. The CDR3 DNA is TGCGCCAGCAGCCTTGAATCCGGGACCCGGGGTTTGGCTGAAGCTTTCTTT.

The chain carries TRBV5-5 and TRBJ2-3, with D perhaps TRBD2 (5 bases). Germline-derived CDR1 and CDR2 are SGHKS and YYEKEE (reference sequence). The CDR3 runs to 17 residues. The V gene lost 0 bases and the J gene lost 6 bases, with 20 bases spanning the gap. CDR3 bases: TGTGCCAGCAGCTTGGCCAACCAGTTAGGAGGCTGGGATACGCAGTATTTT. Translating it yields CASSLANQLGGWDTQYF.

Worth noting for this clonotype: The junction departs from the called germline gene at one end, perhaps through a read error. This CDR3 reads CATSDPRQGGSNQTQHF. In DNA, the CDR3 is TGTGCCACCAGTGACCCGCGACAGGGGGGGAGCAATCAGACCCAGCATTTT. The V call is TRBV24-1, the J call TRBJ1-5, with 9 bases matching TRBD1. The CDR3 runs 17 residues. CDR1 and CDR2 from the germline V gene are KGHDR and SFDVKD.

This clonotype was detected a few times. This sequence joins TRBV10-3 and TRBJ2-1, with TRBD2 matching over 10 bases. The CDR3 is made up of 19 amino acids. The ends lost 6 bases at V and 0 bases at J; junction bases unmatched: 14. In germline, CDR1 is ENHRY, CDR2 SYGVKD. The CDR3 sequence is CAISTGTSAYRSSYNEQFF. Written as DNA, the CDR3 is TGTGCCATCAGCACCGGGACTAGCGCATATCGGAGCTCCTACAATGAGCAGTTCTTC.

This chain joins TRBV5-5 and TRBJ1-2, with D unresolved. From germline, CDR1 is SGHKS and CDR2 YYEKEE (reference sequence). Trimming pared 4 bases from V and 1 base from J, leaving 8 bases between. The CDR3 has 13 residues. CDR3 sequence reads: CASSLTYNYGYTF. Written as DNA, the CDR3 is TGTGCCAGCAGCCTAACCTATAACTATGGCTACACCTTC.

The J gene is TRBJ1-1, the V gene TRBV6-2 or TRBV6-3, with a weak D call TRBD1 (5 bases). Germline values: CDR1 MNHEY, CDR2 SVGEGT. This CDR3 has 13 amino acids. V gave up 6 bases and J gave up 0 bases, with 8 bases separating them. CDR3 bases: TGTGCCAGCAGAAAGACAGTGAACACTGAAGCTTTCTTT. Translation: CASRKTVNTEAFF.

This clonotype turned up a few times. This sequence joins TRBV24-1 and TRBJ2-7; tentatively, D is TRBD1 (6 bases). V shed 4 bases and J shed 10 bases, with 16 bases lying between them. CDR3 size: 13 residues. Germline V CDR1 and CDR2: KGHDR, SFDVKD. CDR3 in DNA: TGTGCCACCAGTGACTTTGCAGGGGCTGATCAGTACTTC. As protein: CATSDFAGADQYF.

This clonotype was observed a few times. The CDR3 here is CATSDLQTTGELFF. The CDR3 DNA follows: TGTGCCACCAGTGATTTGCAGACAACAGGGGAGCTGTTTTTT. V is TRBV24-1 and J is TRBJ2-2; D not resolved. In germline, CDR1 is KGHDR, CDR2 SFDVKD. Trimming left V 0 bases short and J 8 bases short, with 9 bases between. This CDR3 comprises 14 residues.

V and J are TRBV2 and TRBJ2-7, with TRBD1 identical over 7 bases. Germline V gives CDR1 SNHLY, CDR2 FYNNEI. V lost 2 bases to trimming and J lost 3 bases; unmatched junction nucleotides: 7. The CDR3 is made up of 15 amino acids. The CDR3 coding sequence is TGTGCCAGCAGTGAAAGTGGGACAGAGCTCTACGAGCAGTACTTC. Translating gives CASSESGTELYEQYF.

The chain employs TRBV5-1 and TRBJ1-2; the D gene is possibly TRBD1 (5 bases). With 4 bases removed from V and 1 base from J, the gap between germline ends came to 14 bases. Germline V gives CDR1 SGHRS, CDR2 YFSETQ. The CDR3 runs 15 residues. The CDR3 loop reads CASSGGTLVNYGYTF. The DNA for the CDR3 is TGCGCCAGCAGCGGAGGGACTCTTGTTAACTATGGCTACACCTTC.

There are a few counts of this clonotype. V usage is TRBV5-1 and J usage is TRBJ2-1; D gene uncertain. CDR3 length: 15 amino acids. The germline CDR1 and CDR2 sequences are SGHRS and YFSETQ. V shed 0 bases and J shed 3 bases, with 10 bases lying between them. CDR3 coding DNA: TGCGCCAGCAGCTTGGAGGTAGGTTACTACAATGAGCAGTTCTTC. Translation: CASSLEVGYYNEQFF.

The chain uses TRBV11-2 and TRBJ2-5, with no clear D. The CDR3 spans 13 residues. V lost 5 bases and J 1 base, leaving 8 bases between the germline ends. CDR1 and CDR2 from the germline V gene are SGHAT and FQNNGV. CDR3 sequence (DNA): TGTGCCAGCAGCACCCCAGCCCAAGAGACCCAGTACTTC. It is translated as CASSTPAQETQYF.

This clonotype was found many times. This chain links TRBV6-6 with TRBJ1-1; D is undetermined. The V gene lost 0 bases and the J gene lost 5 bases, with 13 bases spanning the gap. The CDR3 runs to 15 residues. CDR1 is MNHNY, CDR2 SVGAGI, per germline (reference sequence). As DNA, the CDR3 is TGTGCCAGCAGTTACTCGAAAGGAGGGAGGACTGAAGCTTTCTTT. This gives the protein CASSYSKGGRTEAFF.

The chain couples TRBV2 to TRBJ2-6; unclear D gene. This CDR3 contains 14 residues. Trimming pared 6 bases from V and 4 bases from J, leaving 10 bases between. Germline V gene data show CDR1 as SNHLY and CDR2 as FYNNEI. The CDR3 is CASRGIRGANVLTF. The CDR3 DNA is TGTGCCAGCAGAGGTATCCGAGGGGCCAACGTCCTGACTTTC.

This clonotype has at least ten counts. This sequence joins TRBV5-5 and TRBJ1-1; D gene ambiguous. The germline gives CDR1 SGHKS, CDR2 YYEKEE (reference sequence). V lost 4 bases, J lost 5 bases, and 15 bases lay in between. The CDR3 is 14 residues long. As DNA, the CDR3 is TGTGCCAGCAGCCCCCGGCTTTCGCGAACTGAAGCTTTCTTT. This gives the protein CASSPRLSRTEAFF.